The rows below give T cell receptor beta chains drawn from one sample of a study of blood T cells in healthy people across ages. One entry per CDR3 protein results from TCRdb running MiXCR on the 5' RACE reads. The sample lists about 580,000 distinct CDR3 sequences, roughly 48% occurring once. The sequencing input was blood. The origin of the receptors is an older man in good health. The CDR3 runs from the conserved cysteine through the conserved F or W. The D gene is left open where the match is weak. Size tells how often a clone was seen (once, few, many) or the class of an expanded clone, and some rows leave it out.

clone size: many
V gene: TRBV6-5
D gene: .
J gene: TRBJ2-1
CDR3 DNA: TGTGCCAGCAGTTACTCGACCGTCCGTGGCAATGAGCAGTTCTTC
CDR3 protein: CASSYSTVRGNEQFF

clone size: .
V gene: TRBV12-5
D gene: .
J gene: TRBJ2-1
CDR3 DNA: TGTGCTAGTGGGCCGAGACAGGAGAGCTCCTACAATGAGCAGTTCTTC
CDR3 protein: CASGPRQESSYNEQFF

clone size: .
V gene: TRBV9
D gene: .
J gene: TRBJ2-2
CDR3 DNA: TGTGCCAGCAGCGTAGGGGGTTTAGGCACCGGGGAGCTGTTTTTT
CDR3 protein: CASSVGGLGTGELFF

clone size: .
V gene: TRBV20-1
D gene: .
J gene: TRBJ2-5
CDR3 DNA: TGCAGTGCTAGTAAGACAGACTGGCAGGAGACCCAGTACTTC
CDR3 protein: CSASKTDWQETQYF

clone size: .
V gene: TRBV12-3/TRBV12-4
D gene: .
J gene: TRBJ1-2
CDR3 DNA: TGTGCCAGCAGGCGGACAGACGGCTTCTATGGCTACACCTTC
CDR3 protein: CASRRTDGFYGYTF

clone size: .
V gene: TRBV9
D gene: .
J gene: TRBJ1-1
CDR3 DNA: TGTGCCAGCAGCGTTGGGACTCCTGGGGGAACTGAAGCTTTCTTT
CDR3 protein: CASSVGTPGGTEAFF

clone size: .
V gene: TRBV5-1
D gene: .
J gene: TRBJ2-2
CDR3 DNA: TGCGCCAGCAGGCCACCCGGACTTGGGACCGGGGAGCTGTTTTTT
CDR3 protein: CASRPPGLGTGELFF

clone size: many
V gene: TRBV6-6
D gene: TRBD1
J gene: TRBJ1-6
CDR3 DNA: TGTGCCAGCAGTTACGACAGGGTAGGGTCACCCCTCCACTTT
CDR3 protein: CASSYDRVGSPLHF

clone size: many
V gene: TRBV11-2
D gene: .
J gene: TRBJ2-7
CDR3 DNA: TGTGCCAGCAGCTCCACAGGAGGCGAGCAGTACTTC
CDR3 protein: CASSSTGGEQYF

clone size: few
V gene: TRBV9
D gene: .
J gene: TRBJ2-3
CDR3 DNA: TGTGCCAGCAGCGTAGAGGGACTGGGTGAAGATACGCAGTATTTT
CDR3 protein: CASSVEGLGEDTQYF

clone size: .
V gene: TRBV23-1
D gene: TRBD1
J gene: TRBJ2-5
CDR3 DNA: TGCGCCAGCAGTCAGAATCCCCGCAGGGGGCTAGAGACCCAGTACTTC
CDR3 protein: CASSQNPRRGLETQYF

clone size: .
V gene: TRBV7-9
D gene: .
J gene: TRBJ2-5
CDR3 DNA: TGTGCCAGCAGCCCACCGGCAGGGTGGCAAGAGACCCAGTACTTC
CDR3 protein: CASSPPAGWQETQYF

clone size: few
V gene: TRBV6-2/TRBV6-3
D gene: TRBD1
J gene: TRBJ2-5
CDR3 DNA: TGTGCCAGCAGTCCCGGCTCCTGGGACAGGCAGTACTTC
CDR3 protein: CASSPGSWDRQYF

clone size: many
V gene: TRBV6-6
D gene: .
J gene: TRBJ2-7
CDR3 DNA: TGTGCCAGCAGTTACCATGGCAGCTCCTACGAGCAGTACTTC
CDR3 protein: CASSYHGSSYEQYF

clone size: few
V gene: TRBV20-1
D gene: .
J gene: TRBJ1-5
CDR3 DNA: TGCAGTGTGGCAGGGCGTAGCAATCAGCCCCAGCATTTT
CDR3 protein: CSVAGRSNQPQHF

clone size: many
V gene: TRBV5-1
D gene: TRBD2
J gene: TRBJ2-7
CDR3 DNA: TGCGCCAGCAGCTGGGGACTAGCGAATTCCTACGAGCAGTACTTC
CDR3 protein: CASSWGLANSYEQYF

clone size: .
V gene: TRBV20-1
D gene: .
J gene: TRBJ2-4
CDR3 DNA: TGCAGTGCTAGAGATAGAACTAGCAGTCAAAACATTCAGTACTTC
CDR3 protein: CSARDRTSSQNIQYF

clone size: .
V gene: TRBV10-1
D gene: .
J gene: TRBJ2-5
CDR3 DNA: TGCGCCAGAACCGGGGATATAACCAAAGAGACCCAGTACTTC
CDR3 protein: CARTGDITKETQYF

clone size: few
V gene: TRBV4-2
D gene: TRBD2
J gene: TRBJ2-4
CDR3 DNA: TGTGCCAGCAGCCAAGTTGGGCGGGAGTTCTCCAAAAACATTCAGTACTTC
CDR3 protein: CASSQVGREFSKNIQYF

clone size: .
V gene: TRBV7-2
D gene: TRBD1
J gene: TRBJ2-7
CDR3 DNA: TGTGCCAGCAGCTTAGTACGGGACAGGGTAGCTGAGCAGTACTTC
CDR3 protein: CASSLVRDRVAEQYF

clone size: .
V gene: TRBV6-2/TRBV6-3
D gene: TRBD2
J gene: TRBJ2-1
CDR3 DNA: TGTGCCAGCAGGAAATTGAAAGGGACTAGCTACGATGAGCAGTTCTTC
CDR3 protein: CASRKLKGTSYDEQFF

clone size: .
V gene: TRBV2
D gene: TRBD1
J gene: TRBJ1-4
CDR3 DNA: TGTGCCAGCAGTGGAGGGGGGACAGGCGAAAAACTGTTTTTT
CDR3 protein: CASSGGGTGEKLFF

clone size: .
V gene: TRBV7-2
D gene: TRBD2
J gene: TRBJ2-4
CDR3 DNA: TGTGCCAGCAGCCGAAGCGGGGGGGAATCCAACATTCAGTACTTC
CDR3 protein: CASSRSGGESNIQYF

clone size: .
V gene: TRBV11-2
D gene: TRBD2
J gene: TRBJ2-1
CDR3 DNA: TGTGCCAGCAGCCCCGGGACAGGTCCTAGAGGGACTAGCGGGAGGACCAGTGAGCAGTTCTTC
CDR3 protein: CASSPGTGPRGTSGRTSEQFF

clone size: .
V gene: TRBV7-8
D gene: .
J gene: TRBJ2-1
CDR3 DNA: TGTGCCAGCAGCTACCCCGGGACCGAGCAGTTCTTC
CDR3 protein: CASSYPGTEQFF

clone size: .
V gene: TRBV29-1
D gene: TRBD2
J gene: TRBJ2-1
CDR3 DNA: TGCAGCGTTTCCGGGACTAGCGCCCCAAGCTCCTACAATGAGCAGTTCTTC
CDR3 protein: CSVSGTSAPSSYNEQFF

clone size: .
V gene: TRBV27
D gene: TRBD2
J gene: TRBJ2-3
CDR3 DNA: TGTGCCAGCAGGGGACTAGCGGTAACAGATACGCAGTATTTT
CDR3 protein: CASRGLAVTDTQYF

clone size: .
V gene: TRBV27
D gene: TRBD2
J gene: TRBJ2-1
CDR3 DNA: TGTGCCAGCATGCGGGAGCACTTATACAATGAGCAGTTCTTC
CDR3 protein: CASMREHLYNEQFF

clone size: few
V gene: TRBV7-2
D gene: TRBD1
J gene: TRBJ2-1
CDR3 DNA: TGTGCCAGCAGCCTACGGACAGGGAGAAACTACAATGAGCAGTTCTTC
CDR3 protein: CASSLRTGRNYNEQFF

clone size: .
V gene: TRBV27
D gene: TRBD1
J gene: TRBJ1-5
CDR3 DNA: TGTGCCAGCGGACAGGCGGGACAGGTCGGCCAGCCCCAGCATTTT
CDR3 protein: CASGQAGQVGQPQHF

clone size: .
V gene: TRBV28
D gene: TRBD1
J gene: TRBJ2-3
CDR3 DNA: TGTGCCAGCACCTGGGGGGAACAGGGGGACACAGATACGCAGTATTTT
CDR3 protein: CASTWGEQGDTDTQYF

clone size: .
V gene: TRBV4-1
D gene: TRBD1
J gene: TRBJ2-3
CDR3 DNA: TGCGCCAGCAGCCAAGGACAGGGACGTCCCGGAGATACGCAGTATTTT
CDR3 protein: CASSQGQGRPGDTQYF

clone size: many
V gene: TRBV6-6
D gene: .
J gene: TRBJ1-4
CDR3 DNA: TGTGCCAGCAGTTACGTCTCGGCCCTCCCTCGGGAAAAACTGTTTTTT
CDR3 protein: CASSYVSALPREKLFF

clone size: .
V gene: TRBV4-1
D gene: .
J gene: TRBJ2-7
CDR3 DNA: TGCGCCAGCAGCCAAGATCTAGAGCCCTACGAGCAGTACTTC
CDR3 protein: CASSQDLEPYEQYF

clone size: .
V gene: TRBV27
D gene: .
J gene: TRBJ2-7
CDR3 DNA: TGTGCCAGCCGCAATGGATATAGGTCCTACGAGCAGTACTTC
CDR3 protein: CASRNGYRSYEQYF

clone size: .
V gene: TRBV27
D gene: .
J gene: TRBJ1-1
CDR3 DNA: TGTGCCAGCACCAAAGGGCAGATGAACACTGAAGCTTTCTTT
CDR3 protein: CASTKGQMNTEAFF

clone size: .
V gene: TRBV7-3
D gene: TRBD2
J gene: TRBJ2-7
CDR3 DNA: TGTGCCAGCATCAAACTAGCGGGGGTTTCCTACGAGCAGTACTTC
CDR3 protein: CASIKLAGVSYEQYF

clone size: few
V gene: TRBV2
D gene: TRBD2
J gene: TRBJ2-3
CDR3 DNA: TGTGCCAGCAGTGAAGCCAGCGGGGTTACAGATACGCAGTATTTT
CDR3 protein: CASSEASGVTDTQYF

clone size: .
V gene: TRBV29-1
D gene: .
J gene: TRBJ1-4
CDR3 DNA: TGCAGCGTTGTTGGGCGGGCAACTAATGAAAAACTGTTTTTT
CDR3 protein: CSVVGRATNEKLFF

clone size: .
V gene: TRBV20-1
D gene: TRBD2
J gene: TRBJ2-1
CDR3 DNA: TGCAGTGCTAGTGGGGGGACTAACCGTGAGACCCAGTTCTTC
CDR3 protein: CSASGGTNRETQFF

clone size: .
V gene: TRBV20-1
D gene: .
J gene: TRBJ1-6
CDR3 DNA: TGCAGTGCTCCGTCCGCAAGCTCCTATAATTCACCCCTCCACTTT
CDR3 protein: CSAPSASSYNSPLHF

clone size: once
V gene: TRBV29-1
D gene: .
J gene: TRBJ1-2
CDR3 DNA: TGCAGCGCTGAAGGGTTGCTCTATGGCTACACCTTC
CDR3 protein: CSAEGLLYGYTF

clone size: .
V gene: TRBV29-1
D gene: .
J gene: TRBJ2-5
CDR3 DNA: TGCAGCGTTGTCGGAAAACAGGCGGCTCTGGAGACCCAGTACTTC
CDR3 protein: CSVVGKQAALETQYF

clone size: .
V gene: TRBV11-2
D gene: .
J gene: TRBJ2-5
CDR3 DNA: TGTGCCAGCAGCTTCATGGGGTCTCAAGAGACCCAGTACTTC
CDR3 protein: CASSFMGSQETQYF

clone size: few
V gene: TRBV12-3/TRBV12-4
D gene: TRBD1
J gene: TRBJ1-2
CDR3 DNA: TGTGCCAGCAGTCCCCGGACAGGGCTTAATGGCTACACCTTC
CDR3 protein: CASSPRTGLNGYTF

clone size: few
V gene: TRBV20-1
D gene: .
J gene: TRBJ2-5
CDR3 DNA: TGCAGTGCTAGTTGGAGCATGGAAGAGACCCAGTACTTC
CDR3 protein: CSASWSMEETQYF

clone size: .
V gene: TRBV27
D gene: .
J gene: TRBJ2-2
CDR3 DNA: TGTGCCAGCAGTATACAGGGCAGATCTGGGAAAGGGGAGCTGTTTTTT
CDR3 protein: CASSIQGRSGKGELFF

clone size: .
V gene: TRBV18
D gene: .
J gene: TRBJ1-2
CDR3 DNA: TGTGCCAGCTCCCAATCCGATGGGGCTAACTATGGCTACACCTTC
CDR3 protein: CASSQSDGANYGYTF

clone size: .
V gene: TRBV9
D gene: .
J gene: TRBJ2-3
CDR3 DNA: TGTGCCAGCAGCGTAGGACTGGCAGATACGCAGTATTTT
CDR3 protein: CASSVGLADTQYF

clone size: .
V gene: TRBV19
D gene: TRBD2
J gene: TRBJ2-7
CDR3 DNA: TGTGCCAGTAGTGTGCTCAGCGGGAGCGGGGACGAGCAGTACTTC
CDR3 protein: CASSVLSGSGDEQYF